This TCR beta chain was found in a study of identical twins. Germline CDR1 reads SQVTM; CDR2 reads ANQGSEA. The CDR3 length is 12 residues. The V and J ends lost 7 bases and 3 bases, in that order; junction bases with no gene match: 4. TCRdb processed the 5' RACE reads anew with MiXCR; each CDR3 protein has one entry. The sample shows hundreds of thousands of distinct CDR3 sequences, 8.6% of them seen only once. These data also formed part of another study, on yellow fever vaccine responses in identical twins.

V and J are TRBV29-1 and TRBJ2-5; 8 bases match TRBD1. The sequencing input was PBMCs. This TCR came from a woman younger than 30 in good health. The CDR3 nucleotides are TGCAGCGCCCTGACAGGGGAAGAGACCCAGTACTTC. It encodes CSALTGEETQYF. Variable domain in full (rest from reference TRBV29-1 and TRBJ2-5): SAVISQKPSRDICQRGTSLTIQCQVDSQVTMMFWYRQQPGQSLTLIATANQGSEATYESGFVIDKFPISRPNLTFSTLTVSNMSPEDSSIYLCSALTGEETQYFGPGTRLLVL.